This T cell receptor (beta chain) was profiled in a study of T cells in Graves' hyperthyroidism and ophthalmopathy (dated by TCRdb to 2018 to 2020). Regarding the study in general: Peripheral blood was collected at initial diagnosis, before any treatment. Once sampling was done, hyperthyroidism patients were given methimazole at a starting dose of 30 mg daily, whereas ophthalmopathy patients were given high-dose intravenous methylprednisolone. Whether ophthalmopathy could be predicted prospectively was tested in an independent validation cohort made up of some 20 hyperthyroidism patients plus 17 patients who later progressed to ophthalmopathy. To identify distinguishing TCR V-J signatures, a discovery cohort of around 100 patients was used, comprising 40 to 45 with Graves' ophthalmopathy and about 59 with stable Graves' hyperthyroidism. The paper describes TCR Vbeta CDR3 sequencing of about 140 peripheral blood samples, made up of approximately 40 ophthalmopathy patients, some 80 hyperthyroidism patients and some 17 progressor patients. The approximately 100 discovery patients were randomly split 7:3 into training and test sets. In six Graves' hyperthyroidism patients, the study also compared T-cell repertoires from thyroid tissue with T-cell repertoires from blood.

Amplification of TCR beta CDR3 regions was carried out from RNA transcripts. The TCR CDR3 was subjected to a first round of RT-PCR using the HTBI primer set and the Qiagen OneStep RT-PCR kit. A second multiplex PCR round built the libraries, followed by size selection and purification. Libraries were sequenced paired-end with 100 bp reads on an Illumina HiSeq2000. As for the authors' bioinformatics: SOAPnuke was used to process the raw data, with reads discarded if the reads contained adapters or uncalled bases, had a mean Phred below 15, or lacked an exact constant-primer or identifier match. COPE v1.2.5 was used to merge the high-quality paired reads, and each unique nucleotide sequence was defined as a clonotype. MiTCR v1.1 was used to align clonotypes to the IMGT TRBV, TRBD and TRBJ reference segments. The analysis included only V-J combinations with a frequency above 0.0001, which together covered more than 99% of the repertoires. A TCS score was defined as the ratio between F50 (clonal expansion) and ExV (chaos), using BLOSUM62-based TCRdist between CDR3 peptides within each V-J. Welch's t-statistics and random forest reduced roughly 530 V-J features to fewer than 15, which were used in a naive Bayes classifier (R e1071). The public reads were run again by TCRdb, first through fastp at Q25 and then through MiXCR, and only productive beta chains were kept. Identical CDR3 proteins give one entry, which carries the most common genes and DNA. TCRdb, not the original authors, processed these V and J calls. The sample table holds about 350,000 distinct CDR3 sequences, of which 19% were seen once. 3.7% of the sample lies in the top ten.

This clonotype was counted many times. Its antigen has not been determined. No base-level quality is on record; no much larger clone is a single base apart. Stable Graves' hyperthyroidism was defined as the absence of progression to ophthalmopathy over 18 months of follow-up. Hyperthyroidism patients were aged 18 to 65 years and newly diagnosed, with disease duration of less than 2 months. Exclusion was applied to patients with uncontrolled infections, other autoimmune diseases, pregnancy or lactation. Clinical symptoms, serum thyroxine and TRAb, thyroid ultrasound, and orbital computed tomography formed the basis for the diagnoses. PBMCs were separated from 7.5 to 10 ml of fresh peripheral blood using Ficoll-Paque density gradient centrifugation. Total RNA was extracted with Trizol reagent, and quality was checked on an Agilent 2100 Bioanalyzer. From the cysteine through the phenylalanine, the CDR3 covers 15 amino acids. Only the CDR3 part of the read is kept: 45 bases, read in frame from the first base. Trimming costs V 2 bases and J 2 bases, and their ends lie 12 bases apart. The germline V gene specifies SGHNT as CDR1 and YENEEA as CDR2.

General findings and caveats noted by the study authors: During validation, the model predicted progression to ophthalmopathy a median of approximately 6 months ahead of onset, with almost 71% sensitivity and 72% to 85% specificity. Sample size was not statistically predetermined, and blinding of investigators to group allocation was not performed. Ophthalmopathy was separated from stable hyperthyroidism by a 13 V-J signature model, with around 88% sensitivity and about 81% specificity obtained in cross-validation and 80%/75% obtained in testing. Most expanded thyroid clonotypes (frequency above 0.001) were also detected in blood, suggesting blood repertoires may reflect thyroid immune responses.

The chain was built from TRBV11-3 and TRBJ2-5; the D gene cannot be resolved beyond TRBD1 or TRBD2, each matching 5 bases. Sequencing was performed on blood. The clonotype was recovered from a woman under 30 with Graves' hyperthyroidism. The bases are TGTGCCAGCAGCTTACCTGGGACGGTTCAAGAGACCCAGTACTTC. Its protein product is CASSLPGTVQETQYF.